This entry lists 26 T cell receptor beta chains sequenced from one sample in a study of T cell repertoires in cytomegalovirus infection. Their recognized antigens are unknown. TCRdb fed the reads into MiXCR, producing one record per CDR3 protein. The data show tens of thousands of distinct CDR3 sequences, 20% to 25% seen once. The material was CD8+ T cells from cultured PBMCs, obtained from culture after CMV antigen stimulation. Receptors were obtained from a human donor in good health (CMV status not recorded). Some clones in this sample may be carry-over from other donors' samples.

The chain employs TRBV2 and TRBJ2-2; D gene uncertain. V dropped 7 bases and J dropped 0 bases, with 12 bases sitting between them. The CDR3 is made up of 15 amino acids. The germline gives CDR1 SNHLY, CDR2 FYNNEI. CDR3 sequence reads: CASTVTLANTGELFF. CDR3 DNA sequence: TGTGCCAGCACGGTCACTTTGGCGAACACCGGGGAGCTGTTTTTT.

V gene TRBV12-3 or TRBV12-4 combines with J gene TRBJ2-1, with a tentative D call TRBD2 (6 bases). V gave up 5 bases and J gave up 4 bases, with 18 bases separating them. This CDR3 has 16 amino acids. The CDR3, as DNA: TGTGCCAGCAGTACCCCTGCAGGGACTTTATACAATGAGCAGTTCTTC. Protein product: CASSTPAGTLYNEQFF.

The chain couples TRBV11-2 to TRBJ2-2; 15 bases fit TRBD2. The germline V gene has CDR1 SGHAT and CDR2 FQNNGV. The CDR3 runs 17 residues. Unmatched junction bases numbered 4, after V lost 4 bases and J lost 4 bases. The CDR3 protein is CASSSGLAGGPTGELFF. The CDR3 DNA is TGTGCCAGCAGCTCGGGACTAGCGGGGGGACCCACCGGGGAGCTGTTTTTT.

A single count supports this clonotype. The CDR3 bases are TGTGCCAGCAGTCCTCGGGGGAGGGGAGGCAATCAGCCCCAGCATTTT. Translation: CASSPRGRGGNQPQHF. The V call is TRBV6-2 or TRBV6-3, the J call TRBJ1-5; D perhaps matches TRBD1 (5 bases). Trimming shortened V by 5 bases and J by 2 bases, and 16 bases separated the two germline ends. The CDR3 is 16 amino acids. CDR1 and CDR2 from the germline V gene are MNHEY and SVGEGT.

This clonotype has only a few counts. The V call is TRBV27, the J call TRBJ2-3; 7 bases map to TRBD1. J gave up 6 bases and V 5 bases, and 11 bases lay outside the gene matches. The V gene's germline CDR1 is MNHEY and CDR2 SMNVEV (reference sequence). The CDR3 contains 15 residues. Here the CDR3 reads CASSHPGQHADTQYF. In DNA, the CDR3 is TGTGCCAGCAGTCACCCGGGACAGCATGCGGATACGCAGTATTTT.

Only a few counts were recorded for this clonotype. Written as DNA, the CDR3 is TGTGCCAGCAGCACTGGCCCAGGGACTTTGGGCTACACCTTC. Translated, it gives CASSTGPGTLGYTF. The gene calls are TRBV7-9 and TRBJ1-2, with a possible D match to TRBD1 (5 bases). CDR1 SEHNR and CDR2 FQNEAQ come from the germline V gene (reference sequence). This CDR3 has 14 residues. Trimming took off 5 bases at V and 8 bases at J, with 18 bases between the two ends.

This clonotype has more than one count but fewer than ten. The chain links TRBV27 to TRBJ2-1; 8 nucleotides line up with TRBD2. From germline, CDR1 is MNHEY and CDR2 SMNVEV (reference sequence). The length of the CDR3 is 14 residues. V shed 3 bases, J shed 4 bases, and the junction held 2 bases outside the gene matches. The chain's CDR3 is CASSFSSGYNEQFF. The CDR3 coding sequence is TGTGCCAGCAGTTTTTCTAGCGGGTACAATGAGCAGTTCTTC.

V is TRBV7-2 and J is TRBJ1-1; D not certain. Germline V gene data show CDR1 as SGHTA and CDR2 as FQGNSA. V lost 4 bases, J lost 1 base, and 7 bases lay in between. This CDR3 region has 13 residues. The CDR3 DNA reads as TGTGCCAGCAGCTACCAGAGGAACACTGAAGCTTTCTTT. Its translation: CASSYQRNTEAFF.

This clonotype was found a few times. The chain recombines TRBV7-2 with TRBJ2-7; D gene unclear. This CDR3 has 13 amino acids. Trimming cost V 7 bases and J 3 bases, with 13 bases left between them. Germline values: CDR1 SGHTA, CDR2 FQGNSA. The CDR3 DNA sequence: TGTGCCAGCACGCTGGCAGCGAACTACGAGCAGTACTTC. It translates to CASTLAANYEQYF.

This clonotype was seen only a few times. The chain has TRBV27 and TRBJ2-3; no clear D gene. The V end lost 5 bases, the J end lost 1 base, and 10 bases lay between the germline ends. Germline V CDR1 and CDR2: MNHEY, SMNVEV (reference sequence). CDR3 length equals 14 residues. The chain's CDR3 is CASSPLTGTDTQYF. CDR3 DNA sequence: TGTGCCAGCAGTCCCTTGACGGGCACAGATACGCAGTATTTT.

V and J are TRBV6-2 or TRBV6-3 and TRBJ1-6; D ambiguous. Trimming removed 0 bases at V and 11 bases at J, with 11 bases between. Germline V gene lookup returns CDR1 MNHEY and CDR2 SVGEGT. The CDR3 is made up of 14 amino acids. The CDR3 loop is CASSYSNEWTPLHF. The CDR3 DNA reads as TGTGCCAGCAGTTACTCGAACGAGTGGACACCCCTCCACTTT.

This clonotype was observed a few times. The chain is built from TRBV19 and TRBJ2-1; 9 bases fit TRBD2. The ends lost 7 bases at V and 6 bases at J; junction bases unmatched: 10. Germline V lookup: CDR1 LNHDA, CDR2 SQIVND (reference sequence). This CDR3 contains 15 residues. This chain's CDR3 is CASTPYLAGPNEQFF. Written as DNA, the CDR3 is TGTGCCAGTACCCCTTACCTAGCGGGACCCAATGAGCAGTTCTTC.

The rearrangement joins TRBV7-6 to TRBJ2-5, with 12 bases fitting TRBD2. Germline trimming cut 0 bases from V and 4 bases from J; bases unmatched to any gene: 3. Germline V gene data show CDR1 as SGHVS and CDR2 as FNYEAQ. CDR3 length: 16 amino acids. The CDR3 loop reads CASSLALAGGLETQYF. For the CDR3, the DNA is TGTGCCAGCAGCTTAGCCCTAGCGGGAGGGCTAGAGACCCAGTACTTC.

This rearrangement joins TRBV2 to TRBJ2-1, with a possible D match to TRBD2 (5 bases). Trimming removed 4 bases from V and 10 bases from J, with 11 bases in between. This CDR3 has 12 amino acids. Germline V gene sequence: CDR1 SNHLY, CDR2 FYNNEI. The CDR3 reads CASSVLREEQFF. The DNA of the CDR3 is TGTGCCAGCAGTGTGCTCCGGGAAGAGCAGTTCTTC.

V usage is TRBV7-9 and J usage is TRBJ2-5; tentative D call: TRBD2 (5 bases). CDR3 size: 13 residues. Trimming removed 8 bases at V and 2 bases at J, with 12 bases between. The germline CDR1 and CDR2 sequences are SEHNR and FQNEAQ (reference sequence). The CDR3 is CASVGSAQETQYF. CDR3 DNA sequence: TGTGCCAGCGTGGGTAGCGCTCAAGAGACCCAGTACTTC.

This clonotype was found a few times. J is TRBJ1-1 and V is TRBV7-2, with unresolved D. V lost 5 bases, J lost 0 bases, and 22 bases lay in between. Germline CDR1 is SGHTA and CDR2 is FQGNSA. This CDR3 has 18 residues. CDR3 in DNA: TGTGCCAGCAGCCCCGTTGGTGGGAAGAGGCTCATGAACACTGAAGCTTTCTTT. Residues: CASSPVGGKRLMNTEAFF.

V and J are TRBV6-2 or TRBV6-3 and TRBJ1-6; 7 nucleotides align to TRBD1. The CDR3 has 17 residues. After removal of 5 bases from V and 8 bases from J, the junction contained 15 bases not matched to a gene. From germline, CDR1 is MNHEY and CDR2 SVGEGT. CDR3 coding DNA: TGTGCCAGCAGTCACCTAGGACAGGCCCGTATCGATTCACCCCTCCACTTT. Protein: CASSHLGQARIDSPLHF.

The genes are TRBV12-3 or TRBV12-4 and TRBJ2-3; the D gene is possibly TRBD2 (5 bases). The CDR3 spans 13 residues. V shed 5 bases and J shed 2 bases, with 8 bases lying between them. Here the CDR3 DNA reads TGTGCCAGCAGTCAGACTAACACAGATACGCAGTATTTT. Translated: CASSQTNTDTQYF.

This clonotype was seen a handful of times. The chain carries TRBV7-2 and TRBJ2-7, with TRBD2 matching over 12 bases. This CDR3 is built from 15 residues. Germline V gene data show CDR1 as SGHTA and CDR2 as FQGNSA. J gave up 5 bases and V 4 bases, and 6 bases lay outside the gene matches. DNA of the CDR3: TGTGCCAGCAGCTCAAGACTAGCGGGGGACCACGAGCAGTACTTC. This sequence encodes CASSSRLAGDHEQYF.

At least ten counts were recorded for this clonotype. The chain joins TRBV4-3 to TRBJ2-3; 8 bases are shared with TRBD1. Trimming removed 1 base from V and 3 bases from J; junction bases left unmatched: 3. In germline, CDR1 is LGHNA, CDR2 YSLEER. CDR3 length equals 15 residues. The CDR3 protein is CASSQARQGTDTQYF. The CDR3 DNA sequence: TGCGCCAGCAGCCAAGCCCGACAGGGGACAGATACGCAGTATTTT.

The chain joins TRBV2 to TRBJ2-3; 7 bases line up with TRBD1. The CDR3 spans 15 residues. Germline CDR1 and CDR2: SNHLY and FYNNEI. J gave up 4 bases and V 7 bases, and 11 bases lay outside the gene matches. CDR3 sequence: CASNRDRAGADTQYF. DNA for the CDR3: TGTGCCAGCAACCGCGACAGGGCTGGCGCAGATACGCAGTATTTT.

This sequence joins TRBV19 and TRBJ1-2; 7 bases line up with TRBD1. CDR1 is LNHDA, CDR2 SQIVND, per germline (reference sequence). This CDR3 is 16 amino acids long. V lost 3 bases and J lost 1; bases outside the gene matches: 8. As DNA, the CDR3 is TGTGCCAGTAGTATCCCCACGACAGGGATTAACTATGGCTACACCTTC. Protein sequence: CASSIPTTGINYGYTF.

This chain links TRBV7-2 with TRBJ2-7; TRBD1 aligns across 10 bases. V gave up 1 base and J gave up 6 bases; unmatched junction bases: 12. Germline assignment: CDR1 SGHTA and CDR2 FQGNSA. This CDR3 spans 17 amino acids. CDR3 sequence: CASSLDRTGGSPTEQYF. The CDR3 DNA reads TGTGCCAGCAGCTTAGACCGGACAGGGGGTTCCCCCACCGAGCAGTACTTC.

The chain has TRBV28 and TRBJ2-7; 7 bases are shared with TRBD2. V trimming: 4 bases; J trimming: 3 bases; junction bases outside the gene matches: 6. The CDR3 extends over 14 amino acids. Germline V CDR1 and CDR2: MDHEN, SYDVKM. The CDR3 DNA follows: TGTGCCAGCAGTTCGGGGGGTCCCCTCTACGAGCAGTACTTC. Translation: CASSSGGPLYEQYF.

J is TRBJ2-1 and V is TRBV7-8; 12 bases agree with TRBD2. The CDR3 totals 12 residues. Per germline, CDR1 SGHVS and CDR2 FQNEAQ. After removal of 8 bases from V and 15 bases from J, the junction contained 8 bases not matched to a gene. In DNA, the CDR3 is TGTGCCAGCGGGCTAGCGGGGGGGCCCCCGTTCTTC. Protein product: CASGLAGGPPFF.

This clonotype was detected a few times. This sequence joins TRBV9 and TRBJ1-4; TRBD1 aligns across 7 bases. Germline V gives CDR1 SGDLS, CDR2 YYNGEE. The CDR3 sequence is 15 residues long. After removal of 0 bases from V and 4 bases from J, the junction contained 3 bases not matched to a gene. The DNA of the CDR3 is TGTGCCAGCAGCGTAGTGCAGGGGGATAATGAAAAACTGTTTTTT. Amino acid sequence: CASSVVQGDNEKLFF.